The source of this TCR beta chain is a study of T cell changes during pregnancy in multiple sclerosis. The table came from immunoSEQ multiplex PCR; TCRdb's copy has only in-frame clones and leaves some out. The table lists about 60,000 clones, 92% of them singletons, with under 0.95% in the top ten. V was shortened by 0 bases and J by 7 bases, with 11 bases between the two germline ends. CDR3 length: 15 amino acids. Germline CDR1 SGDLS, CDR2 YYNGEE. The chain uses TRBV9 and TRBJ1-6; D call uncertain. The input for sequencing was peripheral blood, taken in the first trimester of pregnancy. This TCR came from a female donor with multiple sclerosis, enrolled in a pregnancy study. CDR3 loop: CASSVGGGYNSPLHF. CDR3 nucleotides: TGTGCCAGCAGCGTAGGGGGAGGGTACAATTCACCCCTCCACTTT.